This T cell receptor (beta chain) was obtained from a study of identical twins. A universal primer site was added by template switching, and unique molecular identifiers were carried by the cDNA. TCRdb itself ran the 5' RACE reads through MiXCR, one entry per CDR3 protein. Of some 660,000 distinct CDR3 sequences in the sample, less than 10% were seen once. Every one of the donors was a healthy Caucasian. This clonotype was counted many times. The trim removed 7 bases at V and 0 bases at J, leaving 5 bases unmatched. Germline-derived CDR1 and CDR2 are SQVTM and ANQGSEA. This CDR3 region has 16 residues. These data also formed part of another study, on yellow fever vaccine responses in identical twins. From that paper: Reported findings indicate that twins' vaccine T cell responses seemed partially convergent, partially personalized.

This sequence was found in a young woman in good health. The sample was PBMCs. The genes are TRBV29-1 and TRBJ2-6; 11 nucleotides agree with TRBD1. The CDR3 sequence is CSAGQGASSGANVLTF. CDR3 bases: TGCAGCGCCGGACAGGGGGCTTCCTCTGGGGCCAACGTCCTGACTTTC.